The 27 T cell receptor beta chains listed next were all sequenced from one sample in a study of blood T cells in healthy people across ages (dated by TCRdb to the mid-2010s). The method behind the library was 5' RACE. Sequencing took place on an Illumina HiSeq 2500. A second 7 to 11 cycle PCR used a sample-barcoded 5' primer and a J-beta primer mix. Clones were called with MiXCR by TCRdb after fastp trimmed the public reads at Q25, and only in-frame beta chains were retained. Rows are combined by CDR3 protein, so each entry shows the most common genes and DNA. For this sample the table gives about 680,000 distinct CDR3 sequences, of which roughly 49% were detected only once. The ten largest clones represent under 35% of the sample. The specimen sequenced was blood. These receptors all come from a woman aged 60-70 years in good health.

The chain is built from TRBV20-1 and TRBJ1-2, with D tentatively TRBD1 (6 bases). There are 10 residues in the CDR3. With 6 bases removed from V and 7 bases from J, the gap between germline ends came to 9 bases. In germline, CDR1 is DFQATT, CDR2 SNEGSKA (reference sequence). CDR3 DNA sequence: TGCAGTGCCACGGACAGTGGCTACACCTTC. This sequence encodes CSATDSGYTF.

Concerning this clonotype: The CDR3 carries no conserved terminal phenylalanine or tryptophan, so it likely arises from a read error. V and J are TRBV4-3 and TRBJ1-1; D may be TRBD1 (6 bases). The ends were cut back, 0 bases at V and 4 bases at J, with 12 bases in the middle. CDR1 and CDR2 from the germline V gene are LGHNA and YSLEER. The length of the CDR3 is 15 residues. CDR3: CASSQDTGQGTEAFS. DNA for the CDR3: TGCGCCAGCAGCCAAGATACAGGGCAGGGCACTGAAGCTTTCTCT.

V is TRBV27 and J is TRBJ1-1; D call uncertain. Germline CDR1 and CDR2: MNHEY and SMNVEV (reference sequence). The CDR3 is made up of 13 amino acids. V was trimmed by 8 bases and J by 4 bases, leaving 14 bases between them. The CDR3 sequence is CASVPGGGTEAFF. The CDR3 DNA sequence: TGTGCCAGCGTCCCCGGTGGCGGCACTGAAGCTTTCTTT.

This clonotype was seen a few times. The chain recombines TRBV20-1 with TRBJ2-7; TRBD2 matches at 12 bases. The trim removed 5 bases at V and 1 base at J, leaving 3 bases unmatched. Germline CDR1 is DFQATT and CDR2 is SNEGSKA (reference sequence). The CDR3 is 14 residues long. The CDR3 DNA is TGCAGTGCTCTAGCGGGAGGGCCGTCCTACGAGCAGTACTTC. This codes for CSALAGGPSYEQYF.

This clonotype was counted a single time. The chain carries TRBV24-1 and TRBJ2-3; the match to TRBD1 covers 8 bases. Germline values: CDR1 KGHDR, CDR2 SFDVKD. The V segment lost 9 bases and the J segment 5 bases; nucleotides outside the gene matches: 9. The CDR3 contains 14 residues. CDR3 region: CATGEQGGGDTQYF. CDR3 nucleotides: TGTGCCACCGGAGAACAGGGGGGAGGAGATACGCAGTATTTT.

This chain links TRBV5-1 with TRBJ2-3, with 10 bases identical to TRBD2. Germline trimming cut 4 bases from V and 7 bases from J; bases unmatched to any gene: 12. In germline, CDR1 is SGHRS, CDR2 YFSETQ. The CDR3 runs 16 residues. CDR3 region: CASSRSLAGVEYTQYF. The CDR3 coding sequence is TGCGCCAGCAGCCGTAGCCTAGCGGGAGTGGAATATACGCAGTATTTT.

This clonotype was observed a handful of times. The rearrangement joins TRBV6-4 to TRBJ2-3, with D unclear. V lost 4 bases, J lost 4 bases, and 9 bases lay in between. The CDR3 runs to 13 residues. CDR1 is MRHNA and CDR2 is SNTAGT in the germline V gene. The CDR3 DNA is TGTGCCAGCAGTGGCCCGTCCTCAGATACGCAGTATTTT. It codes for CASSGPSSDTQYF.

As DNA, the CDR3 is TGTGCCAGTAGTGTCCGGGGGGTAGGGGAGCAGTACTTC. Translating gives CASSVRGVGEQYF. This chain links TRBV19 with TRBJ2-7, with 7 bases fitting TRBD2. Germline loops: CDR1 LNHDA, CDR2 SQIVND (reference sequence). The junction had 8 bases not matched to a gene; V was cut back by 5 bases and J by 7 bases. CDR3 length: 13 residues. Supplemented by reference TRBV19 and TRBJ2-7, the full variable domain reads DGGITQSPKYLFRKEGQNVTLSCEQNLNHDAMYWYRQDPGQGLRLIYYSQIVNDFQKGDIAEGYSVSREKKESFPLTVTSAQKNPTAFYLCASSVRGVGEQYFGPGTRLTVT.

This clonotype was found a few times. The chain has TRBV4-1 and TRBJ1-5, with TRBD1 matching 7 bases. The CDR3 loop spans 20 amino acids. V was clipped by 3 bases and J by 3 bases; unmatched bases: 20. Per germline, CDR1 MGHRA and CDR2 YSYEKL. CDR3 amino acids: CASSHLLYLPGQTLNQPQHF. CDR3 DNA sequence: TGCGCCAGCAGCCATCTTCTTTACCTACCGGGACAGACACTCAATCAGCCCCAGCATTTT.

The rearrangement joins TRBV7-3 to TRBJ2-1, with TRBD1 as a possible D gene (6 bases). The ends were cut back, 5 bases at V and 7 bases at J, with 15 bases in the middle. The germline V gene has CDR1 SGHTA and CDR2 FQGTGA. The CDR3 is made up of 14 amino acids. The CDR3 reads CASSPEPTGNEQFF. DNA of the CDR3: TGTGCCAGCAGCCCTGAACCGACAGGAAATGAGCAGTTCTTC.

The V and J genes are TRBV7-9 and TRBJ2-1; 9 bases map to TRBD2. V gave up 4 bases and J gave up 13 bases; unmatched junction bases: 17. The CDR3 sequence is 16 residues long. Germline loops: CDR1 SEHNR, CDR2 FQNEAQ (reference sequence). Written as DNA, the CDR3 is TGTGCCAGCAGCTCAATGCTAGCGGGACTAGGAGAGACCCAGTTCTTC. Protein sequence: CASSSMLAGLGETQFF.

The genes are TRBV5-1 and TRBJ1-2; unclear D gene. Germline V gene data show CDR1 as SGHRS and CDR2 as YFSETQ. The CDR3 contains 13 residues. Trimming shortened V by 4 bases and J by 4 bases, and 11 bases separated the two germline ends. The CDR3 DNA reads TGCGCCAGCAGCGCCGACGGAAGCTATGGCTACACCTTC. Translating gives CASSADGSYGYTF.

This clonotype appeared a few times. The CDR3 nucleotides are TGTGCCAGCAGTTCCGGGACAGGGGGGGTGAGCACTGAAGCTTTCTTT. This codes for CASSSGTGGVSTEAFF. V gene TRBV7-2 combines with J gene TRBJ1-1, with 11 bases aligning to TRBD1. This CDR3 region has 16 residues. V lost 6 bases, J lost 4 bases, and 10 bases stayed unmatched. Germline V gives CDR1 SGHTA, CDR2 FQGNSA. The whole variable domain, filled in from reference TRBV7-2 and TRBJ1-1, reads GAGVSQSPSNKVTEKGKDVELRCDPISGHTALYWYRQSLGQGLEFLIYFQGNSAPDKSGLPSDRFSAERTGGSVSTLTIQRTQQEDSAVYLCASSSGTGGVSTEAFFGQGTRLTVV.

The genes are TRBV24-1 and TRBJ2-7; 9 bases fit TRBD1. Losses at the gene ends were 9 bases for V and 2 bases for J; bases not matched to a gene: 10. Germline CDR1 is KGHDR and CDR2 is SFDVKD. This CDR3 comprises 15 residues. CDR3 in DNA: TGTGCCACCCTTACCGGGACAGGGACCACCTACGAGCAGTACTTC. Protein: CATLTGTGTTYEQYF.

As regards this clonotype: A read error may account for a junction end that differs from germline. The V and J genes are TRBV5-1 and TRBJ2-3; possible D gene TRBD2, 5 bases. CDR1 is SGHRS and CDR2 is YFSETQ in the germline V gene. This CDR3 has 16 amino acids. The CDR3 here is CASGLDPGSTADTQYF. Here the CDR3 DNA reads TGCGCCAGCGGCTTGGATCCGGGGTCCACCGCAGATACGCAGTATTTT.

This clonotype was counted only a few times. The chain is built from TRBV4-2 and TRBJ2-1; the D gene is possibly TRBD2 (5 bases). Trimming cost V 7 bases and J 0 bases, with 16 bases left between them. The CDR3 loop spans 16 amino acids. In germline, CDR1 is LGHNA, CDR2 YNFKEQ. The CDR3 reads CASTKRADRSYNEQFF. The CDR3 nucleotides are TGTGCCAGCACAAAAAGAGCGGACCGCTCCTACAATGAGCAGTTCTTC.

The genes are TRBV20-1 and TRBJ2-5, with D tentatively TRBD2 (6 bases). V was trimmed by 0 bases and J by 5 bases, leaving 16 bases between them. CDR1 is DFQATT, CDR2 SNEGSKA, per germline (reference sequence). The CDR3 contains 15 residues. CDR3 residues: CSARDSRGRWETQYF. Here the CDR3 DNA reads TGCAGTGCTAGAGATTCCCGGGGGAGGTGGGAGACCCAGTACTTC.

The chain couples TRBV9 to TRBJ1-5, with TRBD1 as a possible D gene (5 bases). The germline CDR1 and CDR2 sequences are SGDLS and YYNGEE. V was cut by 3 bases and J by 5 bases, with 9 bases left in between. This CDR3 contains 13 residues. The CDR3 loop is CASSADSDQPQHF. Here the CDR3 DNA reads TGTGCCAGCAGCGCCGACAGCGATCAGCCCCAGCATTTT.

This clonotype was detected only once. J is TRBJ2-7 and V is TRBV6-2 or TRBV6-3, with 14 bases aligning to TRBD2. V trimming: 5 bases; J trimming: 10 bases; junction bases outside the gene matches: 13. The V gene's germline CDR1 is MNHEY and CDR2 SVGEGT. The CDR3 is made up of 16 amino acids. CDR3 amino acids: CASSPRGTSGRGGQYF. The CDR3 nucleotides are TGTGCCAGCAGTCCTCGAGGGACTAGCGGGAGAGGGGGCCAGTACTTC.

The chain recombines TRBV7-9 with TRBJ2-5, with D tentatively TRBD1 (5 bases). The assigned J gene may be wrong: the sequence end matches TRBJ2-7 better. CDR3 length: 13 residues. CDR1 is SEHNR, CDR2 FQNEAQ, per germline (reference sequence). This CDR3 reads CASSLEPDSEQYF. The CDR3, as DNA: TGTGCCAGCAGCTTAGAGCCCGACAGCGAGCAGTACTTC.

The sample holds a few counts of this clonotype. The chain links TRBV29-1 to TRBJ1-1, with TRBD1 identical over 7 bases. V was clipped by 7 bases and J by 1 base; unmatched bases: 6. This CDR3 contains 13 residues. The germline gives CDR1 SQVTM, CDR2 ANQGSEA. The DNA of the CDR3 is TGCAGCGCCACAGGGGTTTCGAACACTGAAGCTTTCTTT. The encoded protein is CSATGVSNTEAFF.

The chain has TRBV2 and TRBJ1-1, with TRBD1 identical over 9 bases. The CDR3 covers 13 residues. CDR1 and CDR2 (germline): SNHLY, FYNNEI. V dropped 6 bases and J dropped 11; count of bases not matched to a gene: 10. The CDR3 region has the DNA TGTGCCAGCAGGAATTACAGGGGGCCGGATGCTTTCTTT. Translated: CASRNYRGPDAFF.

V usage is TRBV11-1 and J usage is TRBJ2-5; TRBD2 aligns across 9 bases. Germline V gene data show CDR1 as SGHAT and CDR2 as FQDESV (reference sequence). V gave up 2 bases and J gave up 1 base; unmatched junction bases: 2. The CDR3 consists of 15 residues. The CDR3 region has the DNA TGTGCCAGCAGCTTACAGGGACTAGCCCAAGAGACCCAGTACTTC. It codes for CASSLQGLAQETQYF.

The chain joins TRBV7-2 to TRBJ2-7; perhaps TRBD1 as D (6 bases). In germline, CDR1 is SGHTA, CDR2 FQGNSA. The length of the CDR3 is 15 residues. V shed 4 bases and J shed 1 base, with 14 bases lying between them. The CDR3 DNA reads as TGTGCCAGCAGCTCAGGGGCCAGTAGTTCCTACGAGCAGTACTTC. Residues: CASSSGASSSYEQYF.

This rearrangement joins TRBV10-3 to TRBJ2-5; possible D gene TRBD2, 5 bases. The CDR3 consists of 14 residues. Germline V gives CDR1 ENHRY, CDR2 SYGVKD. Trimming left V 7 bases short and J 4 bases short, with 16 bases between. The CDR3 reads CAITKTKTGETQYF. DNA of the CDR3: TGTGCCATCACCAAGACTAAAACGGGAGAGACCCAGTACTTC.

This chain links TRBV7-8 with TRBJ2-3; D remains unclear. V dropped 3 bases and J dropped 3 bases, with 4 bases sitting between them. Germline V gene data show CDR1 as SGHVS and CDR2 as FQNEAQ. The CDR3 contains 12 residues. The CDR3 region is CASSFWTDTQYF. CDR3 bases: TGTGCCAGCAGCTTTTGGACAGATACGCAGTATTTT. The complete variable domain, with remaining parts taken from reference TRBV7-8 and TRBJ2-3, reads GAGVSQSPRYKVAKRGQDVALRCDPISGHVSLFWYQQALGQGPEFLTYFQNEAQLDKSGLPSDRFFAERPEGSVSTLKIQRTQQEDSAVYLCASSFWTDTQYFGPGTRLTVL.

The DNA of the CDR3 is TGTGCCATTACTAGCGGGCTTAGCACAGATACGCAGTATTTT. Protein product: CAITSGLSTDTQYF. V usage is TRBV10-3 and J usage is TRBJ2-3; 9 bases map to TRBD2. After removal of 9 bases from V and 0 bases from J, the junction contained 4 bases not matched to a gene. CDR3 length: 14 residues. In germline, CDR1 is ENHRY, CDR2 SYGVKD.